The T cell receptor (beta chain) under discussion was sequenced for a study of blood T cells in healthy people across ages. A J-beta primer mix and a sample-barcoded 5' primer were used in a second PCR of about 7 to 12 cycles. MiXCR, run by TCRdb on the 5' RACE reads, gives a single entry per CDR3 protein. The sample gives hundreds of thousands of distinct CDR3 sequences, about 30% of which show up once; approximately 15% is in the top ten. Germline lookup yields CDR1 SGHKS and CDR2 YYEKEE (reference sequence). The CDR3 has 13 amino acids. V was pared by 6 bases and J by 5 bases, with 11 bases between. The draw of peripheral blood yielded ten milliliters from each donor.

Material for sequencing was blood. This clonotype was sampled from a woman aged 80 or over in good health. This chain connects TRBV5-5 to TRBJ1-4; D uncertain. The DNA of the CDR3 is TGTGCCAGCACCGACGGCGGCAATGAAAAACTGTTTTTT. Encoded protein: CASTDGGNEKLFF. The full variable domain, in which reference TRBV5-5 and TRBJ1-4 provide the parts outside the CDR3, is DAGVTQSPTHLIKTRGQQVTLRCSPISGHKSVSWYQQVLGQGPQFIFQYYEKEERGRGNFPDRFSARQFPNYSSELNVNALLLGDSALYLCASTDGGNEKLFFGSGTQLSVL.